This T cell receptor (beta chain) was sequenced in a study of blood T cell repertoires in COVID-19. Study summary: Material from acute and convalescent COVID-19 was sourced from the United States, Italy and Spain. Sample material is recorded as cDNA or gDNA derived from T cells, B-cell-depleted T cells, or PBMCs.

The CDR3 has 15 amino acids. Germline-derived CDR1 and CDR2 are SGHNT and YYREEE (reference sequence). The trim removed 5 bases at V and 1 base at J, leaving 3 bases unmatched. Per the study methods: Amplified reference gene primers provided the basis for estimating nucleated cell counts. Clones were sequenced by immunoSEQ multiplex PCR, and TCRdb holds only the in-frame ones, with some missing. V and J calls and clone size are copied from that table; D and trimming were computed from the DNA. Of around 100,000 clones listed, 90% to 95% were seen once; the top ten hold 0.85% to 1%. The V and J genes are TRBV5-4 and TRBJ2-3, with TRBD2 matching over 11 bases. Sequenced sample: peripheral blood. The sequence came from a man between 60 and 75 years old with acute or convalescent COVID-19. The CDR3 here is CASSQTSGGTDTQYF. CDR3 nucleotide sequence: TGTGCCAGCAGTCAGACTAGCGGGGGCACAGATACGCAGTATTTT. Filled out from reference TRBV5-4 and TRBJ2-3, the complete variable domain reads ETGVTQSPTHLIKTRGQQVTLRCSSQSGHNTVSWYQQALGQGPQFIFQYYREEENGRGNFPPRFSGLQFPNYSSELNVNALELDDSALYLCASSQTSGGTDTQYFGPGTRLTVL.